These 9 T cell receptor beta chains originate from one sample sequenced in a study of tumour-infiltrating T cells in Burkitt lymphoma. Clones were sequenced by immunoSEQ multiplex PCR, and TCRdb holds only the in-frame ones, with some missing. Of some 1,500 clones listed, under 20% are singletons. The sample taken for sequencing was tumor tissue. The source is a human donor with diffuse large B-cell lymphoma.

This clone was observed a handful of times. The rearrangement links TRBV18 to TRBJ2-3, with TRBD1 matching over 7 bases. This CDR3 has 15 amino acids. Germline V gene sequence: CDR1 KGHSH, CDR2 LQKENI. V shed 4 bases, J shed 5 bases, and the junction held 9 bases outside the gene matches. The CDR3 loop is CASSLTTGFLDTQYF. CDR3 nucleotide sequence: TGTGCCAGCTCACTTACGACAGGGTTTCTAGATACGCAGTATTTT. The full variable domain, completed using reference TRBV18 and TRBJ2-3, is NAGVMQNPRHLVRRRGQEARLRCSPMKGHSHVYWYRQLPEEGLKFMVYLQKENIIDESGMPKERFSAEFPKEGPSILRIQQVVRGDSAAYFCASSLTTGFLDTQYFGPGTRLTVL.

The rearrangement joins TRBV6-1 to TRBJ2-1, with a tentative D call TRBD2 (6 bases). Germline V gene lookup returns CDR1 MNHNS and CDR2 SASEGT. The CDR3 extends over 16 amino acids. Trimming took 0 bases from V and 1 from J, leaving 10 bases between them. CDR3 sequence reads: CASSEAGGASYNEQFF. DNA of the CDR3: TGTGCCAGCAGTGAAGCGGGGGGAGCGTCCTACAATGAGCAGTTCTTC.

The CDR3 nucleotides are TGTGCCAGCAGCTTAGGAAGGGGAGCTTATAGCAATCAGCCCCAGCATTTT. Translating gives CASSLGRGAYSNQPQHF. The V and J genes are TRBV11-2 and TRBJ1-5; maybe TRBD1 (5 bases). The CDR3 has 17 amino acids. Germline V gene data show CDR1 as SGHAT and CDR2 as FQNNGV. The V and J ends lost 1 base and 0 bases respectively, with 13 bases between them.

This clone was seen only a few times. One end of the junction does not line up with germline, which may come from a read error. This chain connects TRBV5-1 to TRBJ1-1; D is possibly TRBD1 (6 bases). This CDR3 spans 16 amino acids. CDR1 is SGHRS, CDR2 YFSETQ, per germline. The CDR3 nucleotides read TGCGCCAGCTTCCCCATCGGCAGGGGCGTGAATACTGAAGCTTTCTTT. Protein sequence: CASFPIGRGVNTEAFF.

The rearrangement joins TRBV5-8 to TRBJ2-1; D gene unclear. V lost 1 base to trimming and J lost 3 bases, with 11 bases between them. This CDR3 contains 15 residues. Germline CDR1 SGHTS, CDR2 YDEGEE. The CDR3: CASSLNADSYNEQFF. The CDR3 DNA reads TGTGCCAGCAGCTTGAATGCCGATAGCTACAATGAGCAGTTCTTC.

This clone was observed once. The CDR3 DNA follows: TGTGCCAGCAGTGAACCGGAGTCTGGAAACACCATATATTTT. This sequence encodes CASSEPESGNTIYF. The rearrangement joins TRBV6-1 to TRBJ1-3; D is unresolved. Germline assignment: CDR1 MNHNS and CDR2 SASEGT. Between the trimmed V and J ends, which lost 2 bases and 1 base, there was a span of 6 bases. CDR3 length equals 14 residues.

This clone has a handful of counts. This rearrangement joins TRBV5-1 to TRBJ1-2; no definite D call. The V end was cut by 0 bases, the J end by 4 bases, with 10 bases between. The CDR3 has 14 residues. CDR1 SGHRS and CDR2 YFSETQ come from the germline V gene. CDR3 sequence (DNA): TGCGCCAGCAGCTTGGAATCGGGTTCCTATGGCTACACCTTC. It encodes CASSLESGSYGYTF. Based on the CDR3 plus reference TRBV5-1 and TRBJ1-2, the full variable domain is KAGVTQTPRYLIKTRGQQVTLSCSPISGHRSVSWYQQTPGQGLQFLFEYFSETQRNKGNFPGRFSGRQFSNSRSEMNVSTLELGDSALYLCASSLESGSYGYTFGSGTRLTVV.

Relative to its sample, this clone is large. The V and J genes are TRBV14 and TRBJ2-5; D gene uncertain. In germline, CDR1 is SGHDN, CDR2 FVKESK. This CDR3 contains 11 residues. V was pared by 2 bases and J by 5 bases, with 3 bases between. The CDR3 reads CASSQYETQYF. The CDR3 DNA sequence: TGTGCCAGCAGCCAATACGAGACCCAGTACTTC.

In this sample, this clone is large. This chain joins TRBV27 and TRBJ1-5; the D gene is possibly TRBD1 (5 bases). CDR3 length equals 15 residues. Trimming stripped 2 bases from V and 6 bases from J, with 14 bases between. Germline V gene lookup returns CDR1 MNHEY and CDR2 SMNVEV (reference sequence). CDR3 region: CASSLGWDAGQPQHF. The CDR3 DNA follows: TGTGCCAGCAGTTTAGGGTGGGACGCAGGTCAGCCCCAGCATTTT.